This T cell receptor (beta chain) was retrieved from a study of blood T cell repertoires in COVID-19. This CDR3 region has 15 residues. The V gene end was trimmed by 8 bases and the J gene end by 6 bases; junction bases not matched to a gene: 10. The germline CDR1 and CDR2 sequences are SGHTA and FQGNSA. Clones were read by immunoSEQ multiplex PCR, and TCRdb kept only the in-frame ones, dropping some. The data contain about 150,000 clones, about 87% of them seen just once; the ten biggest clones take up about two fifths. Sequenced material: peripheral blood. The chain uses TRBV7-2 and TRBJ2-2; 9 nucleotides match TRBD1. The TCR sequence derives from a human donor in a cohort sampled during active COVID-19. The CDR3 nucleotides are TGTGCCAGCTTCCGGGACAGGGCGTCCGCCGGGGAGCTGTTTTTT. It yields the protein CASFRDRASAGELFF.